The 5 T cell receptor beta chains below all came from one sample that was sequenced in a study of beta chain features in type 1 diabetes. The sequenced template was cDNA made from the entire isolated RNA. Produced via immunoSEQ multiplex PCR; TCRdb's table is partial and in-frame only. Among about 350,000 clones listed, about 19% were seen once. The sequencing input was naive CD4+ T cells from blood. Receptor source: a woman under 30 in good health.

This clone appeared once. This chain uses TRBV2 with TRBJ1-5, with 10 bases matching TRBD1. The CDR3 spans 16 residues. Germline loops: CDR1 SNHLY, CDR2 FYNNEI. With V trimmed by 6 bases and J by 3 bases, 8 bases remained unmatched. The CDR3 spells CASRADRGASNQPQHF. CDR3 sequence (DNA): TGTGCCAGCAGGGCGGACAGGGGGGCGTCCAATCAGCCCCAGCATTTT. Combining the CDR3 with reference TRBV2 and TRBJ1-5 gives the whole variable domain EPEVTQTPSHQVTQMGQEVILRCVPISNHLYFYWYRQILGQKVEFLVSFYNNEISEKSEIFDDQFSVERPDGSNFTLKIRSTKLEDSAMYFCASRADRGASNQPQHFGDGTRLSIL.

For this clone: The same CDR3 can be traced to other DNA sequences in this sample. V and J are TRBV5-1 and TRBJ2-3; possibly TRBD1 for D (5 bases). V lost 0 bases and J lost 0, with 5 bases in between. This CDR3 region has 14 residues. Germline V CDR1 and CDR2: SGHRS, YFSETQ. The CDR3 sequence is CASSLGGSTDTQYF. CDR3 sequence (DNA): TGCGCCAGCAGCTTGGGGGGCAGCACAGATACGCAGTATTTT.

In DNA form, the CDR3 reads TGCGCCAGCAGCTTCTCAGGGGGGTATAGCGAGCAGTACTTC. It yields the protein CASSFSGGYSEQYF. V and J are TRBV5-1 and TRBJ2-7; tentatively, D is TRBD1 (7 bases). V gave up 2 bases and J gave up 6 bases, with 15 bases separating them. Germline V gene sequence: CDR1 SGHRS, CDR2 YFSETQ. The CDR3 runs 14 residues.

The chain links TRBV7-9 to TRBJ2-5; D is ambiguous. Trimming cost V 2 bases and J 1 base, with 11 bases left between them. The CDR3 has 15 amino acids. Germline lookup yields CDR1 SEHNR and CDR2 FQNEAQ (reference sequence). In DNA form, the CDR3 reads TGTGCCAGCAGCTTATTCCTCGGTATCCAAGAGACCCAGTACTTC. Its translation is CASSLFLGIQETQYF.

V usage is TRBV4-2 and J usage is TRBJ1-2, with 8 bases aligning to TRBD1. CDR3 length: 16 amino acids. CDR1 LGHNA and CDR2 YNFKEQ come from the germline V gene. Losses at the gene ends were 3 bases for V and 1 base for J; bases not matched to a gene: 7. CDR3 loop: CASSQGQGAGNYGYTF. The DNA of the CDR3 is TGTGCCAGCAGCCAGGGCCAGGGGGCGGGTAACTATGGCTACACCTTC.